These T cell receptor beta chains were read from a single sample in a study of cytotoxic CD8 clonotypes in ibrutinib-treated CLL. Method: immunoSEQ multiplex PCR; TCRdb's copy keeps in-frame clones and lacks some. The data hold about 270,000 clones, with 76% observed a single time. Sequencing used PBMCs, obtained at disease progression, from a patient treated with ibrutinib. All receptors come from a human donor with chronic lymphocytic leukemia. CDR3s include the opening cysteine and the closing phenylalanine or tryptophan. A D gene is named only where the DNA matches it firmly.

V	J	D	CDR3
TRBV15	TRBJ2-5	-	CATSSRREETQYF
TRBV13	TRBJ2-7	TRBD2	CASSQSGVLSYEQYF
TRBV2	TRBJ1-5	-	CASQNGGSNQPQHF
TRBV7-9	TRBJ2-1	-	CASPGSNNEQFF
TRBV28	TRBJ2-7	TRBD1	CASGRTYGTVGWVEQYF
TRBV9	TRBJ1-1	TRBD1	CASSVNRGRVTEAFF
TRBV18	TRBJ2-1	TRBD2	CASSPHASGKAYNEQFF
TRBV10-3	TRBJ1-1	-	CAITPTAVNTEAFF
TRBV15	TRBJ2-7	-	CATSRGRQTLYEQYF
TRBV9	TRBJ1-4	-	CASSVGGDSEKLFF
TRBV6-5	TRBJ1-1	-	CASSYIAGNTEAFF
TRBV6-4	TRBJ1-2	-	CASSLGPEYGYTF
TRBV25-1	TRBJ2-4	TRBD1	CASSEARGAKNIQYF
TRBV7-8	TRBJ2-2	-	CASSFVQGAGELFF
TRBV4-1	TRBJ2-7	TRBD2	CASSQVTSGSYEQYF
TRBV11-2	TRBJ1-1	TRBD1	CASSLGRGHLWDTEAFF
TRBV7-8	TRBJ2-1	-	CASSLVSNEQFF